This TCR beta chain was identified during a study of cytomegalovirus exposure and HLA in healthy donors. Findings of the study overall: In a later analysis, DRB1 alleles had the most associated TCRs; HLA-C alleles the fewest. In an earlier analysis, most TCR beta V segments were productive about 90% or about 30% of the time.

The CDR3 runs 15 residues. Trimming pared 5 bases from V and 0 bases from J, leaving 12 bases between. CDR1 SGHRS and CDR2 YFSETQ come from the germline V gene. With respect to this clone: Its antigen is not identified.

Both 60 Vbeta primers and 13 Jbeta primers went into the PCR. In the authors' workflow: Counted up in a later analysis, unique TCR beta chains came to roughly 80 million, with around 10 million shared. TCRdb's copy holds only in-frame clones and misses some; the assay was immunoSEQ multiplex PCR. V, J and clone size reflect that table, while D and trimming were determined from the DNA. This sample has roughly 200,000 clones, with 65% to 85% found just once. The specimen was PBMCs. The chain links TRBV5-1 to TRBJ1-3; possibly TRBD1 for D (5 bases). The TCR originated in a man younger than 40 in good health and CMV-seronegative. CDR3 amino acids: CASRTDSSSGNTIYF. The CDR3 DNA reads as TGCGCCAGCAGAACCGACAGTAGCTCTGGAAACACCATATATTTT.